The clone carrying this TCR beta chain was seen just once. Its antigen is as yet unknown. Healthy bone marrow donors made up the cohort. The sample is drawn from a study of cytomegalovirus exposure and HLA in healthy donors. Findings and limits, study-wide: Rarity characterized most TCR sequences, yet some public TCRs appeared in many donors. Exclusion applied to some V segments, including TRBV6-2 and TRBV6-3, as they were indistinguishable. In a later analysis, donors in an Asian-associated ancestry cluster reportedly had fewer N-insertions in productive TCRs than the cohort mean.

Primers for the PCR totalled 60 Vbeta and 13 Jbeta. Repertoires were generated with immunoSEQ multiplex PCR, while TCRdb's copy carries only in-frame clones and drops some. The sample shows over 150,000 clones, about 80% of them seen only once. With 3 bases removed from V and 3 bases from J, the gap between germline ends came to 9 bases. CDR1 and CDR2 (germline): MNHEY, SMNVEV (reference sequence). The CDR3 sequence is 13 residues long. The chain combines TRBV27 with TRBJ2-7; possible D gene TRBD1, 5 bases. The sample consisted of PBMCs. The sequence came from a young man in good health and CMV-seropositive. The CDR3 reads CASSFRVDYEQYF. Written as DNA, the CDR3 is TGTGCCAGCAGTTTCAGGGTTGACTACGAGCAGTACTTC.